The entry that follows covers one T cell receptor (beta chain) sequence. This specimen comes from a study of PD-L1 blockade in urothelial cancer. Time point described: pretreatment peripheral blood. Libraries were prepared by immunoSEQ multiplex PCR; TCRdb keeps only in-frame clonotypes and omits some of them. The sample lists 60,000 to 75,000 clones; more than 75% were seen once. The CDR3 runs to 18 residues. Germline CDR1 SGHTA, CDR2 FQGNSA. V shed 4 bases, J shed 7 bases, and the junction held 15 bases outside the gene matches. The sequence was collected from a man in his 60s with urothelial cancer. Sample: PBMCs, taken around atezolizumab (anti-PD-L1) treatment. The chain combines TRBV7-2 with TRBJ2-1; TRBD2 aligns across 11 bases. The CDR3 DNA sequence: TGTGCCAGCAGCTCCCCACCACGACTAGCGGGAATGCGAAATGAGCAGTTCTTC. This encodes CASSSPPRLAGMRNEQFF.